These 22 T cell receptor beta chains share one sample of origin, sequenced in a study of blood T cell repertoires in COVID-19. The assay was immunoSEQ multiplex PCR, and TCRdb's table has in-frame clones only and misses some. The sample carries approximately 89,000 clones, 75% to 85% recorded once. The specimen sequenced was peripheral blood. The receptor source for this set is a woman of 80 years or more with acute or convalescent COVID-19.

V usage is TRBV23-1 and J usage is TRBJ1-2; D perhaps matches TRBD1 (5 bases). TRBV23-1 is an ORF for which the function is uncertain. Trimming left V 4 bases short and J 2 bases short, with 8 bases between. The CDR3 extends over 13 amino acids. The CDR3, as DNA: TGCGCCAGCAGTCCGGGGGTAAACTATGGCTACACCTTC. This sequence encodes CASSPGVNYGYTF.

This chain links TRBV19 with TRBJ1-2; possibly TRBD1 for D (6 bases). This CDR3 is built from 16 residues. Trimming pared 1 base from V and 0 bases from J, leaving 12 bases between. CDR1 and CDR2 from the germline V gene are LNHDA and SQIVND (reference sequence). CDR3 DNA: TGTGCCAGTAGTATAGGGGCTGGACAGACTAACTATGGCTACACCTTC. Its protein product is CASSIGAGQTNYGYTF.

This chain links TRBV24-1 with TRBJ2-3; no clear D gene. The V end lost 4 bases, the J end lost 0 bases, and 4 bases lay between the germline ends. CDR3 size: 13 residues. From germline, CDR1 is KGHDR and CDR2 SFDVKD. The CDR3, as DNA: TGTGCCACCAGTGAGGGCAGCACAGATACGCAGTATTTT. As protein: CATSEGSTDTQYF.

V usage is TRBV5-6 and J usage is TRBJ1-5, with D perhaps TRBD1 (5 bases). Germline assignment: CDR1 SGHDT and CDR2 YYEEEE. The CDR3 runs 16 residues. Trimming took 4 bases from V and 0 from J, leaving 14 bases between them. The CDR3 loop is CASSRTDSDSNQPQHF. The CDR3 DNA reads as TGTGCCAGCAGCCGAACAGACAGTGATAGCAATCAGCCCCAGCATTTT.

This sequence joins TRBV18 and TRBJ2-2; D may be TRBD2 (6 bases). CDR3 length: 17 residues. Trimming stripped 2 bases from V and 5 bases from J, with 18 bases between. CDR1 and CDR2 from the germline V gene are KGHSH and LQKENI. Here the CDR3 reads CASSPLLGPGGTGELFF. CDR3 DNA: TGTGCCAGCTCACCATTGTTGGGCCCCGGGGGAACCGGGGAGCTGTTTTTT. Full variable domain (rest looked up from reference TRBV18 and TRBJ2-2): NAGVMQNPRHLVRRRGQEARLRCSPMKGHSHVYWYRQLPEEGLKFMVYLQKENIIDESGMPKERFSAEFPKEGPSILRIQQVVRGDSAAYFCASSPLLGPGGTGELFFGEGSRLTVL.

This chain uses TRBV5-1 with TRBJ2-1; D not resolved. Between the trimmed V and J ends, which lost 0 bases and 0 bases, there was a span of 7 bases. From germline, CDR1 is SGHRS and CDR2 YFSETQ. The CDR3 sequence is 15 residues long. DNA for the CDR3: TGCGCCAGCAGCTTGGGGTCTAACTCCTACAATGAGCAGTTCTTC. It specifies CASSLGSNSYNEQFF. The full variable domain, completed using reference TRBV5-1 and TRBJ2-1, is KAGVTQTPRYLIKTRGQQVTLSCSPISGHRSVSWYQQTPGQGLQFLFEYFSETQRNKGNFPGRFSGRQFSNSRSEMNVSTLELGDSALYLCASSLGSNSYNEQFFGPGTRLTVL.

The chain recombines TRBV7-6 with TRBJ2-5; 12 positions agree with TRBD2. Per germline, CDR1 SGHVS and CDR2 FNYEAQ. The CDR3 has 15 amino acids. Trimming cost V 5 bases and J 4 bases; bases outside gene matches: 5. The CDR3 here is CASSLTSGGRETQYF. CDR3 sequence (DNA): TGTGCCAGCAGCCTTACTAGCGGGGGGCGAGAGACCCAGTACTTC. Drawing the rest from reference TRBV7-6 and TRBJ2-5, the complete variable domain is GAGVSQSPRYKVTKRGQDVALRCDPISGHVSLYWYRQALGQGPEFLTYFNYEAQQDKSGLPNDRFSAERPEGSISTLTIQRTEQRDSAMYRCASSLTSGGRETQYFGPGTRLLVL.

The chain combines TRBV2 with TRBJ2-1; weak D call: TRBD1 (5 bases). CDR1 SNHLY and CDR2 FYNNEI come from the germline V gene. Trimming removed 7 bases from V and 0 bases from J, with 16 bases in between. There are 16 residues in the CDR3. CDR3 residues: CASKLGQSRSYNEQFF. Here the CDR3 DNA reads TGTGCCAGCAAATTAGGACAATCCCGCTCCTACAATGAGCAGTTCTTC.

V is TRBV2 and J is TRBJ2-3, with D maybe TRBD2 (5 bases). The CDR3 runs to 16 residues. V lost 7 bases to trimming and J lost 0 bases, with 17 bases between them. Germline CDR1 SNHLY, CDR2 FYNNEI. The CDR3 nucleotides read TGTGCCAGCATTGTAGGACTCGGGCCCAGCACAGATACGCAGTATTTT. Its translation: CASIVGLGPSTDTQYF.

This sequence joins TRBV7-8 and TRBJ2-7; no definite D call. The V gene lost 6 bases and the J gene lost 8 bases, with 11 bases spanning the gap. Germline V CDR1 and CDR2: SGHVS, FQNEAQ. The CDR3 length is 11 residues. CDR3 nucleotides: TGTGCCAGCAGTCCATATGGCAAGCAGTACTTC. It specifies CASSPYGKQYF.

J is TRBJ1-1 and V is TRBV7-3; a weak D match, TRBD1 (5 bases). The CDR3 consists of 14 residues. Trimming cost V 5 bases and J 4 bases, with 14 bases left between them. Germline values: CDR1 SGHTA, CDR2 FQGTGA. This CDR3 reads CASSPAGGITEAFF. CDR3 DNA sequence: TGTGCCAGCAGCCCAGCTGGGGGGATCACTGAAGCTTTCTTT.

The V gene is TRBV7-8, the J gene TRBJ2-1, with a possible D match to TRBD2 (6 bases). The germline CDR1 and CDR2 sequences are SGHVS and FQNEAQ. Trimming took off 4 bases at V and 3 bases at J, with 13 bases between the two ends. The CDR3 sequence is 15 residues long. CDR3 protein: CASSWRDPIYNEQFF. The DNA for the CDR3 is TGTGCCAGCAGCTGGCGGGATCCCATCTACAATGAGCAGTTCTTC.

The chain couples TRBV6-1 to TRBJ1-5; D not resolved. CDR1 is MNHNS, CDR2 SASEGT, per germline. The CDR3 contains 15 residues. V lost 5 bases and J 5 bases, leaving 16 bases between the germline ends. The CDR3 region is CASSPPWEVYQPQHF. The CDR3 DNA is TGTGCCAGCAGTCCCCCTTGGGAGGTCTATCAGCCCCAGCATTTT.

The chain is built from TRBV6-1 and TRBJ1-2; a possible D gene is TRBD1 (5 bases). V was clipped by 2 bases and J by 4 bases, with 11 bases between them. The CDR3 totals 14 residues. Germline V gene sequence: CDR1 MNHNS, CDR2 SASEGT. The CDR3 DNA follows: TGTGCCAGCAGTGAAACCAGGGCTTTCTATGGCTACACCTTC. Amino acids: CASSETRAFYGYTF.

V usage is TRBV29-1 and J usage is TRBJ1-1; the match to TRBD1 covers 10 bases. V shed 7 bases and J 10 bases; nucleotides not matched to a gene: 12. The CDR3 is 13 residues long. Germline V CDR1 and CDR2: SQVTM, ANQGSEA. For the CDR3, the DNA is TGCAGCGCTGGGGACAGGGGACTCAATGGAGCTTTCTTT. Encoded protein: CSAGDRGLNGAFF. Together with reference TRBV29-1 and TRBJ1-1, the CDR3 gives the full variable domain: SAVISQKPSRDICQRGTSLTIQCQVDSQVTMMFWYRQQPGQSLTLIATANQGSEATYESGFVIDKFPISRPNLTFSTLTVSNMSPEDSSIYLCSAGDRGLNGAFFGQGTRLTVV.

This sequence joins TRBV27 and TRBJ1-6, with TRBD1 matching over 8 bases. The CDR3 length is 17 residues. V lost 5 bases and J lost 9; bases outside the gene matches: 15. CDR1 MNHEY and CDR2 SMNVEV come from the germline V gene (reference sequence). Here the CDR3 DNA reads TGTGCCAGCAGTCGACAGGGGAGTTTGGCCTTCGGTTCACCCCTCCACTTT. This encodes CASSRQGSLAFGSPLHF.

CDR3 residues: CASSHFAGGLGQFF. CDR3 coding DNA: TGTGCCAGCAGCCATTTTGCGGGGGGGTTGGGGCAGTTCTTC. The rearrangement uses TRBV11-2 and TRBJ2-1; TRBD2 aligns across 9 bases. The germline CDR1 and CDR2 sequences are SGHAT and FQNNGV. The V segment lost 5 bases and the J segment 12 bases; nucleotides outside the gene matches: 11. The CDR3 totals 14 residues.

CDR3: CASSGQGGLRAFF. The CDR3 DNA is TGTGCCAGCAGCGGACAGGGGGGGCTAAGAGCTTTCTTT. V gene TRBV3-1 (or the pseudogene TRBV3-2) combines with J gene TRBJ1-1; 10 positions agree with TRBD1. The length of the CDR3 is 13 residues. V shed 5 bases, J shed 10 bases, and the junction held 7 bases outside the gene matches. Germline lookup yields CDR1 LGHDT and CDR2 YNNKEL (reference sequence).

The chain recombines TRBV15 with TRBJ1-5, with D perhaps matching TRBD1 (5 bases). Germline CDR1 is LNHNV and CDR2 is YYDKDF (reference sequence). The CDR3 loop spans 15 amino acids. Trimming cost V 0 bases and J 6 bases, with 12 bases left between them. The CDR3: CATSRDPGLGQPQHF. The CDR3 region has the DNA TGTGCCACCAGCAGAGATCCGGGACTAGGTCAGCCCCAGCATTTT.

V usage is TRBV3-1 (or the pseudogene TRBV3-2) and J usage is TRBJ2-7, with 9 bases lining up with TRBD2. The CDR3 consists of 19 residues. Germline-derived CDR1 and CDR2 are LGHDT and YNNKEL (reference sequence). The DNA for the CDR3 is TGTGCTCCCCCCCCGCCCCTAGCGGGGAAGAAGGAGCGTCCCTACGAGCAGTACTTC. Its protein is CAPPPPLAGKKERPYEQYF.

V gene TRBV18 combines with J gene TRBJ2-1, with D maybe TRBD2 (5 bases). The germline gives CDR1 KGHSH, CDR2 LQKENI. The CDR3 covers 17 residues. V shed 3 bases and J shed 0 bases, with 15 bases lying between them. As DNA, the CDR3 is TGTGCCAGCTCACCCCCTTGGGCGGGCGTCTCCTACAATGAGCAGTTCTTC. It encodes CASSPPWAGVSYNEQFF.

V usage is TRBV11-2 and J usage is TRBJ2-5; perhaps TRBD2 as D (6 bases). The V and J ends lost 5 bases and 1 base respectively, with 8 bases between them. The CDR3 consists of 13 residues. Germline V gene data show CDR1 as SGHAT and CDR2 as FQNNGV. CDR3 nucleotide sequence: TGTGCCAGCAGCCAGGGACTCCAAGAGACCCAGTACTTC. This codes for CASSQGLQETQYF.